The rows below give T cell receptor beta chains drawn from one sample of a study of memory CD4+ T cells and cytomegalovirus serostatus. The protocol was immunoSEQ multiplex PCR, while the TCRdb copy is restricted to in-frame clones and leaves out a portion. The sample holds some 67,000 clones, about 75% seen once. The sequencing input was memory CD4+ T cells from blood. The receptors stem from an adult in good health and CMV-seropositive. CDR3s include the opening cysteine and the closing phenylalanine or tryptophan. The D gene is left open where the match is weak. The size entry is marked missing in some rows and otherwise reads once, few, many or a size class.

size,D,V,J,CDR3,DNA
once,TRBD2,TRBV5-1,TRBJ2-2,CASRIGTSSTGELFF,TGCGCCAGCAGGATCGGGACTAGCAGCACCGGGGAGCTGTTTTTT
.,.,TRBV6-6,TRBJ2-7,CASSYKVADQYEQYF,TGTGCCAGCAGTTACAAGGTAGCGGACCAATACGAGCAGTACTTC
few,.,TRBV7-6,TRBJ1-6,CASSMGRVDSPLHF,TGTGCCAGCAGCATGGGCCGGGTGGATTCACCCCTCCACTTT
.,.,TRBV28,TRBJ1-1,CASSTGGRSNTEAFF,TGTGCCAGCAGTACCGGGGGGCGGTCGAACACTGAAGCTTTCTTT
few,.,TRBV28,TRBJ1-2,CASSSANRVYGYTF,TGTGCCAGCAGTTCCGCTAACAGGGTCTATGGCTACACCTTC
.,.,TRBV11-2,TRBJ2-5,CASSFTRAYQETQYF,TGTGCCAGCAGCTTCACGCGAGCGTACCAAGAGACCCAGTACTTC
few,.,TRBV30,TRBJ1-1,CAWTGHLNTEAFF,TGTGCCTGGACGGGACACTTGAACACTGAAGCTTTCTTT
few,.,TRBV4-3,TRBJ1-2,CASSQGPTGSNYGYTF,TGCGCCAGCAGCCAAGGGCCTACAGGGTCTAACTATGGCTACACCTTC
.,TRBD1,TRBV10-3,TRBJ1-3,CAISPGQIGNTIYF,TGTGCCATCAGTCCGGGACAGATAGGAAACACCATATATTTT
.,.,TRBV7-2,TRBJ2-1,CASSQRYEQFF,TGTGCCAGCAGCCAAAGATATGAGCAGTTCTTC
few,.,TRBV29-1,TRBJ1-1,CSARVSAGTTEAFF,TGCAGCGCTAGAGTCTCGGCAGGGACCACTGAAGCTTTCTTT
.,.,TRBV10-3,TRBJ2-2,CAIRAIAAGELFF,TGTGCCATCAGGGCCATAGCGGCCGGGGAGCTGTTTTTT
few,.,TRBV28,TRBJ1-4,CASRLAPGPQKLFF,TGTGCCAGCCGTTTAGCACCGGGCCCACAAAAACTGTTTTTT
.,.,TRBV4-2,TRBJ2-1,CASSQDQDFEQFF,TGTGCCAGCAGCCAAGATCAAGACTTTGAGCAGTTCTTC
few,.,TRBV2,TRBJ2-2,CASSIAGELFF,TGTGCCAGCAGTATCGCCGGGGAGCTGTTTTTT
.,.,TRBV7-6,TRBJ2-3,CASSLGTDTQYF,TGTGCCAGCAGCTTAGGCACAGATACGCAGTATTTT
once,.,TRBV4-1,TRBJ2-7,CASSQPTETPYEQYF,TGCGCCAGCAGCCAACCGACGGAGACTCCCTACGAGCAGTACTTC
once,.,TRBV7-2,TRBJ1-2,CASSLGVSSGGYTF,TGTGCCAGCAGCTTAGGGGTTTCCTCGGGAGGCTACACCTTC
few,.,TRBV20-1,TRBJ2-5,CSASTGETQYF,TGCAGTGCTAGTACTGGTGAGACCCAGTACTTC
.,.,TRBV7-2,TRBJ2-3,CASSLVAGGTDTQYF,TGTGCCAGCAGCTTAGTGGCAGGGGGCACAGATACGCAGTATTTT
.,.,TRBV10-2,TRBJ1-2,CASRASGGPGDGYTF,TGCGCCAGCAGGGCTTCCGGGGGCCCAGGGGATGGCTACACCTTC
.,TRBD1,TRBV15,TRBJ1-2,CATSTTGVWGQNGYTF,TGTGCCACCAGCACTACAGGGGTATGGGGCCAAAATGGCTACACCTTC
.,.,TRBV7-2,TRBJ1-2,CASSLGIGNSYGYTF,TGTGCCAGCAGCTTAGGAATAGGGAACAGCTATGGCTACACCTTC
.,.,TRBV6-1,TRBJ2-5,CAVSLPKGIETQYF,TGTGCCGTATCCCTGCCAAAGGGGATCGAGACCCAGTACTTC
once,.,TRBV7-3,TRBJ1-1,CASSYLGTDEAFF,TGTGCCAGCAGCTACCTCGGGACGGATGAAGCTTTCTTT
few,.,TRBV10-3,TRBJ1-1,CAISEPNRGFEAFF,TGTGCCATCAGTGAGCCAAATCGGGGCTTTGAAGCTTTCTTT
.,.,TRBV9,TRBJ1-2,CASSVGGAGGYGYTF,TGTGCCAGCAGCGTAGGGGGGGCCGGCGGCTATGGCTACACCTTC
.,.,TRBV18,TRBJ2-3,CASSPPQLGDTQYF,TGTGCCAGCTCACCACCACAACTAGGAGATACGCAGTATTTT
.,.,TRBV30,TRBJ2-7,CAAEGGASYEQYF,TGTGCCGCAGAAGGGGGGGCATCCTACGAGCAGTACTTC
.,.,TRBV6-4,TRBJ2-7,CASGPRGRQTSLPYEQYF,TGTGCCAGCGGTCCCCGGGGCAGGCAGACGTCTCTACCCTACGAGCAGTACTTC
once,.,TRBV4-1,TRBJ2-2,CASSQDLTGSAGELFF,TGCGCCAGCAGCCAAGACCTGACAGGTAGCGCCGGGGAGCTGTTTTTT
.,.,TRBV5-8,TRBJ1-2,CASSSGFGGYTF,TGTGCCAGCAGCTCTGGGTTTGGGGGCTACACCTTC
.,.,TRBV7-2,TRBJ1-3,CASSLGGNSGNTIYF,TGTGCCAGCAGCTTAGGAGGCAACTCTGGAAACACCATATATTTT
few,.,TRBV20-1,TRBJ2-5,CSARRDQTQYF,TGCAGTGCTAGACGCGACCAGACCCAGTACTTC
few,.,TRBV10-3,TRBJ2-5,CACRMGDRETQYF,TGTGCCTGCAGGATGGGGGACCGGGAGACCCAGTACTTC
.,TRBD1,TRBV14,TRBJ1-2,CASSGTGGAGYGYTF,TGTGCCAGCAGCGGTACAGGGGGCGCTGGATATGGCTACACCTTC
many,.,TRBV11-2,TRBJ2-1,CASSFRGSGTNNEQFF,TGTGCCAGCAGCTTCCGGGGTAGCGGAACCAACAATGAGCAGTTCTTC
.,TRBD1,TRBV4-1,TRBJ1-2,CASRAGTGLGYTF,TGCGCCAGCAGAGCCGGGACAGGTCTTGGCTACACCTTC
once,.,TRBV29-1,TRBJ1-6,CSVWDGGGSPLHF,TGCAGCGTTTGGGACGGGGGAGGCTCACCCCTCCACTTT
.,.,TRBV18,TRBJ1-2,CASSPPIYTGKLAGYTF,TGTGCCAGCTCACCACCGATATATACAGGGAAACTCGCTGGCTACACCTTC
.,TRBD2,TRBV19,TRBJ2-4,CASSHRLAGNIQYF,TGTGCCAGTAGTCACCGACTAGCGGGAAACATTCAGTACTTC
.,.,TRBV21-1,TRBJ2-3,CASSKEIEDSTDTQYF,TGTGCCAGCAGCAAAGAAATAGAGGACAGCACAGATACGCAGTATTTT
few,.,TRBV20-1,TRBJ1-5,CSATGNQPQHF,TGCAGTGCTACAGGGAATCAGCCCCAGCATTTT
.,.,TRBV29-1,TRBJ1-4,CSVEINEKLFF,TGCAGCGTTGAAATTAATGAAAAACTGTTTTTT